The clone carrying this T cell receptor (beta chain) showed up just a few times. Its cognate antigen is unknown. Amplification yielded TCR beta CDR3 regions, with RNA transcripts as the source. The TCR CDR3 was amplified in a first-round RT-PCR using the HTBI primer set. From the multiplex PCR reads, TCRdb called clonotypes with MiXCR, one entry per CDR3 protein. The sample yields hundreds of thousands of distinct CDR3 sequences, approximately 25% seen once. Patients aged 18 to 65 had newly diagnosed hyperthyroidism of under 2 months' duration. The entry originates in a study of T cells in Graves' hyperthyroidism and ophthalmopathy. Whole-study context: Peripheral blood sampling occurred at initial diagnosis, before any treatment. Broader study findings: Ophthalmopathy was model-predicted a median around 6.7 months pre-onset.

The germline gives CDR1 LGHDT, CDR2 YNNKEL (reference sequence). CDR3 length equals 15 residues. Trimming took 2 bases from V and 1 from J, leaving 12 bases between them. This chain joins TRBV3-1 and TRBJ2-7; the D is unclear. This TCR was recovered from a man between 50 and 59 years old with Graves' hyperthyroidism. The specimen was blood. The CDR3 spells CASSQSQTISYEQYF. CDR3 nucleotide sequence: TGTGCCAGCAGCCAATCCCAGACCATTTCCTACGAGCAGTACTTC.